The clone carrying this T cell receptor beta chain was recorded many times. What it binds is unknown. Researchers tagged individual cDNA molecules with unique molecular identifiers. Via MiXCR, TCRdb re-called the 5' RACE reads, giving one row per CDR3 protein. The sample lists some 77,000 distinct CDR3 sequences, 8.5% to 10% occurring once. The data stem from a study of early T cells in non-severe SARS-CoV-2 infection. Study-wide background: The input, bulk RNA from unsorted whole blood, was sequenced, and chains were unpaired. Study-level results: Matching against VDJdb likely underestimated virus-specific expansions, favoring anti-spike CD8.

V shed 6 bases and J shed 4 bases, with 11 bases lying between them. Germline loops: CDR1 MGHDK, CDR2 SYGVNS. The CDR3 totals 13 residues. This TCR was sampled from an adult who was a healthcare worker with PCR-confirmed SARS-CoV-2 infection or an uninfected control (not recorded which). Sequencing was performed on whole blood. The V call is TRBV25-1, the J call TRBJ2-3; maybe TRBD1 (5 bases). CDR3 DNA: TGTGCCAGCAGGACAGTTCCCTCAGATACGCAGTATTTT. Protein product: CASRTVPSDTQYF.